These 21 T cell receptor beta chains were all obtained from the same sample, sequenced in a study of blood T cell repertoires in COVID-19. Produced via immunoSEQ multiplex PCR; TCRdb's table is partial and in-frame only. This table holds fewer than 40,000 clones, 70% to 90% found once. The sample comprised peripheral blood. The receptors were sampled from a woman older than 75 with active or convalescent COVID-19.

The CDR3 nucleotides read TGTGCCAGCAGCGTTAGCGGGGGGGCATCACAAGAGACCCAGTACTTC. As protein: CASSVSGGASQETQYF. The J gene is TRBJ2-5, the V gene TRBV9; TRBD2 matches at 11 bases. The J segment lost 2 bases and the V segment lost 2 bases, leaving 5 bases of the junction unmatched. CDR3 length: 16 amino acids. Germline V gene lookup returns CDR1 SGDLS and CDR2 YYNGEE.

In its sample, this clone was seen a few times. The CDR3 bases are TGTGCCAGCAGCAGCTGGACAGACCTACATGGCTACACCTTC. The encoded protein is CASSSWTDLHGYTF. This sequence joins TRBV7-2 and TRBJ1-2; D may be TRBD1 (6 bases). The CDR3 spans 14 residues. The V and J ends lost 5 bases and 6 bases respectively, with 16 bases between them. CDR1 and CDR2 from the germline V gene are SGHTA and FQGNSA. Together with reference TRBV7-2 and TRBJ1-2, the CDR3 gives the full variable domain: GAGVSQSPSNKVTEKGKDVELRCDPISGHTALYWYRQSLGQGLEFLIYFQGNSAPDKSGLPSDRFSAERTGGSVSTLTIQRTQQEDSAVYLCASSSWTDLHGYTFGSGTRLTVV.

In this sample, this clone turned up a few times. This chain uses TRBV20-1 with TRBJ2-1; unclear D gene. Germline V gene data show CDR1 as DFQATT and CDR2 as SNEGSKA (reference sequence). The CDR3 loop spans 11 amino acids. Between the trimmed V and J ends, which lost 6 bases and 7 bases, there was a span of 10 bases. For the CDR3, the DNA is TGCAGTGCCCTGCGTGAGAATGAGCAGTTCTTC. This sequence encodes CSALRENEQFF.

This rearrangement joins TRBV4-1 to TRBJ1-1; 11 nucleotides match TRBD1. The CDR3 sequence is 16 residues long. Germline CDR1 MGHRA, CDR2 YSYEKL. Trimming took 3 bases from V and 3 from J; bases not matched to a gene: 6. DNA of the CDR3: TGCGCCAGCAGCCACCCGGGACAGGGGGGGTACACTGAAGCTTTCTTT. Its translation is CASSHPGQGGYTEAFF.

V gene TRBV24-1 combines with J gene TRBJ2-5, with 7 bases identical to TRBD2. The CDR3 has 15 amino acids. The germline CDR1 and CDR2 sequences are KGHDR and SFDVKD. The junction had 4 bases not matched to a gene; V was cut back by 4 bases and J by 0 bases. The CDR3 loop is CATSDAGDNQETQYF. The CDR3 DNA reads TGTGCCACCAGTGACGCGGGAGACAACCAAGAGACCCAGTACTTC.

This clone was seen a handful of times. The rearrangement links TRBV18 to TRBJ1-1; D is possibly TRBD1 (5 bases). There are 13 residues in the CDR3. Germline CDR1 KGHSH, CDR2 LQKENI. Trimming shortened V by 0 bases and J by 8 bases, and 10 bases separated the two germline ends. The CDR3 here is CASSPPGLSEAFF. The CDR3, as DNA: TGTGCCAGCTCACCACCGGGACTCTCCGAAGCTTTCTTT.

The chain recombines TRBV2 with TRBJ1-3; D is uncertain. The V gene lost 4 bases and the J gene lost 5 bases, with 6 bases spanning the gap. Germline V lookup: CDR1 SNHLY, CDR2 FYNNEI. The CDR3 extends over 12 amino acids. The CDR3 loop reads CASSGSRNTIYF. CDR3 coding DNA: TGTGCCAGCAGTGGGAGTCGAAACACCATATATTTT.

J is TRBJ2-7 and V is TRBV5-1; D uncertain. V was cut by 1 base and J by 2 bases, with 10 bases left in between. The CDR3 contains 14 residues. Per the germline V gene, CDR1 is SGHRS and CDR2 is YFSETQ. The CDR3 protein is CASSLHSNPYEQYF. The CDR3 DNA follows: TGCGCCAGCAGCTTGCACAGCAACCCCTACGAGCAGTACTTC.

The rearrangement joins TRBV6-1 to TRBJ1-1, with D uncertain. V lost 3 bases to trimming and J lost 1 base, with 9 bases between them. The CDR3 covers 14 residues. From germline, CDR1 is MNHNS and CDR2 SASEGT. For the CDR3, the DNA is TGTGCCAGCAGTGAGGAAACAGCGAACACTGAAGCTTTCTTT. Amino acids: CASSEETANTEAFF.

The V and J genes are TRBV28 and TRBJ2-7, with D unclear. From germline, CDR1 is MDHEN and CDR2 SYDVKM. This CDR3 contains 11 residues. V lost 4 bases and J 4 bases, leaving 5 bases between the germline ends. The CDR3: CASSSTYEQYF. The CDR3, as DNA: TGTGCCAGCAGTTCAACATACGAGCAGTACTTC.

The rearrangement joins TRBV5-1 to TRBJ2-5, with 8 bases identical to TRBD1. This CDR3 region has 18 residues. CDR1 is SGHRS and CDR2 is YFSETQ in the germline V gene. J was trimmed by 5 bases and V by 0 bases; bases with no gene match: 15. The CDR3 bases are TGCGCCAGCAGCTTGGGGACAGGGAAGGTAGACAGGTTGGAGACCCAGTACTTC. As protein: CASSLGTGKVDRLETQYF. The whole variable domain, filled in from reference TRBV5-1 and TRBJ2-5, reads KAGVTQTPRYLIKTRGQQVTLSCSPISGHRSVSWYQQTPGQGLQFLFEYFSETQRNKGNFPGRFSGRQFSNSRSEMNVSTLELGDSALYLCASSLGTGKVDRLETQYFGPGTRLLVL.

The chain has TRBV3-1 (or the pseudogene TRBV3-2) and TRBJ2-5; the match to TRBD1 covers 10 bases. Germline CDR1 reads LGHDT; CDR2 reads YNNKEL (reference sequence). This CDR3 comprises 15 residues. Trimming took 4 bases from V and 6 from J; bases not matched to a gene: 8. CDR3 nucleotides: TGTGCCAGCAGCCCGAACCGACAGGGGGCGCAGACCCAGTACTTC. It yields the protein CASSPNRQGAQTQYF.

The gene calls are TRBV12-2 and TRBJ1-1; TRBD1 reflects the table's D call only, with no check against the DNA. TRBV12-2 is described as a pseudogene. The CDR3 is 15 residues long. The CDR3 is CASRLASGGLGEAFF. CDR3 DNA: TGTGCAAGTCGCTTAGCGTCAGGGGGCCTCGGTGAAGCTTTCTTT.

The chain has TRBV2 and TRBJ1-6; D perhaps matches TRBD1 (5 bases). The germline CDR1 and CDR2 sequences are SNHLY and FYNNEI. The CDR3 runs 13 residues. The V end lost 6 bases, the J end lost 7 bases, and 10 bases lay between the germline ends. The CDR3 DNA is TGTGCCAGCAGGGAAACAGGAAATTCACCCCTCCACTTT. This encodes CASRETGNSPLHF.

The chain recombines TRBV5-1 with TRBJ2-3, with 7 bases identical to TRBD2. J gave up 1 base and V 0 bases, and 8 bases lay outside the gene matches. This CDR3 has 17 residues. Germline lookup yields CDR1 SGHRS and CDR2 YFSETQ. CDR3 loop: CASSLADRGDGTDTQYF. CDR3 bases: TGCGCCAGCAGCTTGGCCGATCGGGGGGATGGCACAGATACGCAGTATTTT.

This clone was observed a handful of times. This chain joins TRBV11-1 and TRBJ2-1, with a weak D call TRBD2 (5 bases). The V and J ends lost 3 bases and 0 bases respectively, with 6 bases between them. Germline V CDR1 and CDR2: SGHAT, FQDESV (reference sequence). The CDR3 is 14 residues long. The CDR3 sequence is CASSLRASYNEQFF. The CDR3, as DNA: TGTGCCAGCAGCTTGCGGGCCTCCTACAATGAGCAGTTCTTC.

The chain employs TRBV3-1 (or the pseudogene TRBV3-2) and TRBJ1-2; D might be TRBD1 (6 bases). The V gene's germline CDR1 is LGHDT and CDR2 YNNKEL (reference sequence). CDR3 length: 14 residues. V was clipped by 4 bases and J by 8 bases, with 17 bases between them. The CDR3 protein is CASSPDSSGRGYTF. CDR3 nucleotide sequence: TGTGCCAGCAGCCCGGACAGCTCCGGCCGGGGCTACACCTTC.

This sequence joins TRBV6-2 or TRBV6-3 and TRBJ1-1; D uncertain. This CDR3 region has 16 residues. Trimming shortened V by 0 bases and J by 4 bases, and 15 bases separated the two germline ends. Germline values: CDR1 MNHEY, CDR2 SVGEGT. CDR3 protein: CASSYSLTVPPTEAFF. The CDR3 DNA reads TGTGCCAGCAGTTACTCCCTCACAGTTCCCCCCACTGAAGCTTTCTTT.

The CDR3 loop is CASSESQGAGEQYF. CDR3 in DNA: TGTGCCAGCAGTGAATCACAGGGGGCGGGCGAGCAGTACTTC. The chain couples TRBV2 to TRBJ2-7, with TRBD1 matching over 9 bases. The germline gives CDR1 SNHLY, CDR2 FYNNEI. Trimming cost V 2 bases and J 6 bases; bases outside gene matches: 5. This CDR3 spans 14 amino acids. Using reference TRBV2 and TRBJ2-7 for the parts outside the CDR3, the full variable domain is EPEVTQTPSHQVTQMGQEVILRCVPISNHLYFYWYRQILGQKVEFLVSFYNNEISEKSEIFDDQFSVERPDGSNFTLKIRSTKLEDSAMYFCASSESQGAGEQYFGPGTRLTVT.

The chain couples TRBV5-1 to TRBJ1-4, with TRBD1 matching over 8 bases. CDR3 length equals 14 residues. Germline V CDR1 and CDR2: SGHRS, YFSETQ. V shed 4 bases and J 4 bases; nucleotides not matched to a gene: 3. DNA for the CDR3: TGCGCCAGCAGCAGGACAGGGAATAATGAAAAACTGTTTTTT. Encoded protein: CASSRTGNNEKLFF.

The chain links TRBV5-1 to TRBJ1-2, with TRBD1 matching 7 bases. Germline CDR1 and CDR2: SGHRS and YFSETQ. The length of the CDR3 is 16 residues. With 4 bases clipped from V and 0 bases from J, the junction kept 9 bases outside the gene matches. This CDR3 reads CASSPRDSTTNYGYTF. CDR3 in DNA: TGCGCCAGCAGCCCTAGGGACAGTACCACTAACTATGGCTACACCTTC. Full variable domain (missing parts from reference TRBV5-1 and TRBJ1-2): KAGVTQTPRYLIKTRGQQVTLSCSPISGHRSVSWYQQTPGQGLQFLFEYFSETQRNKGNFPGRFSGRQFSNSRSEMNVSTLELGDSALYLCASSPRDSTTNYGYTFGSGTRLTVV.